Shown below are 30 T cell receptor beta chains from a single sample sequenced in a study of cytomegalovirus exposure and HLA in healthy donors. PCR primers comprised 60 Vbeta and 13 Jbeta primers. Repertoires were generated with immunoSEQ multiplex PCR, while TCRdb's copy carries only in-frame clones and drops some. The profile shows roughly 150,000 clones, around 75% of them singletons. Material for sequencing was PBMCs. The receptors come from a man aged 25 to 45 in good health and CMV-seronegative.

V is TRBV12-2 and J is TRBJ1-4. TRBV12-2 is reported as a pseudogene. The CDR3 length is 13 residues. CDR3 coding DNA: TGTGCAAGTCGCTTAGCGCCGGTCGAAAAACTGTTTTTT. Translating it yields CASRLAPVEKLFF.

The chain employs TRBV7-2 and TRBJ1-2; TRBD1 agrees at 9 bases. The CDR3 length is 14 residues. V shed 7 bases and J 4 bases; nucleotides not matched to a gene: 7. CDR1 and CDR2 (germline): SGHTA, FQGNSA. CDR3 sequence: CASIPGQGFYGYTF. The DNA for the CDR3 is TGTGCCAGCATCCCGGGACAGGGTTTCTATGGCTACACCTTC.

The chain carries TRBV11-2 and TRBJ2-5; 9 bases are shared with TRBD1. After removal of 2 bases from V and 4 bases from J, the junction contained 11 bases not matched to a gene. Germline V gene lookup returns CDR1 SGHAT and CDR2 FQNNGV. The CDR3 spans 17 residues. CDR3 DNA sequence: TGTGCCAGCAGCTTAAACCTTGGGACAGGGATAGGAGAGACCCAGTACTTC. Encoded protein: CASSLNLGTGIGETQYF.

V is TRBV6-1 and J is TRBJ2-7; 9 nucleotides line up with TRBD2. J lost 4 bases, V lost 6 bases, and 10 bases had no gene match. The germline CDR1 and CDR2 sequences are MNHNS and SASEGT. The CDR3 length is 15 residues. The CDR3 loop reads CASRSSGSEMYEQYF. The CDR3 coding sequence is TGTGCCAGCAGAAGTAGCGGGAGTGAGATGTACGAGCAGTACTTC.

The chain employs TRBV19 and TRBJ2-5; 14 bases map to TRBD2. Germline loops: CDR1 LNHDA, CDR2 SQIVND (reference sequence). This CDR3 contains 16 residues. The trim removed 1 base at V and 5 bases at J, leaving 3 bases unmatched. CDR3 protein: CASSIGTSGRMETQYF. CDR3 bases: TGTGCCAGTAGTATAGGGACTAGCGGGAGGATGGAGACCCAGTACTTC.

This sequence joins TRBV10-3 and TRBJ1-1; D remains ambiguous. Between the trimmed V and J ends, which lost 4 bases and 1 base, there was a span of 7 bases. The CDR3 sequence is 13 residues long. Germline V gene sequence: CDR1 ENHRY, CDR2 SYGVKD. This chain's CDR3 is CAISGRQNTEAFF. CDR3 DNA: TGTGCCATCAGTGGGAGGCAGAACACTGAAGCTTTCTTT.

The chain links TRBV28 to TRBJ1-1; D is undetermined. Germline V gene lookup returns CDR1 MDHEN and CDR2 SYDVKM. The CDR3 spans 13 residues. Trimming shortened V by 3 bases and J by 5 bases, and 10 bases separated the two germline ends. CDR3 amino acids: CASSFRGRTEAFF. The CDR3 nucleotides read TGTGCCAGCAGTTTTCGGGGAAGAACTGAAGCTTTCTTT. The full variable domain, with the rest looked up from reference TRBV28 and TRBJ1-1, is DVKVTQSSRYLVKRTGEKVFLECVQDMDHENMFWYRQDPGLGLRLIYFSYDVKMKEKGDIPEGYSVSREKKERFSLILESASTNQTSMYLCASSFRGRTEAFFGQGTRLTVV.

The CDR3 DNA is TGTGCCAGCAGCCCAGGGACTGCTGAAGCTTTCTTT. Translation: CASSPGTAEAFF. This rearrangement joins TRBV4-2 to TRBJ1-1; D perhaps matches TRBD1 (5 bases). V was trimmed by 4 bases and J by 6 bases, leaving 9 bases between them. The CDR3 covers 12 residues. In germline, CDR1 is LGHNA, CDR2 YNFKEQ.

The chain is built from TRBV6-1 and TRBJ1-2; 7 bases match TRBD1. CDR3 length: 13 amino acids. J was trimmed by 8 bases and V by 6 bases; bases with no gene match: 9. Germline CDR1 reads MNHNS; CDR2 reads SASEGT. CDR3 nucleotides: TGTGCCAGCAGGGGCAAACAGGGGCGCGGCTACACCTTC. Translated: CASRGKQGRGYTF.

This clone occurred a few times. V and J are TRBV5-6 and TRBJ2-2; no reliable D call. The CDR3 length is 13 residues. From germline, CDR1 is SGHDT and CDR2 YYEEEE. The V gene lost 3 bases and the J gene lost 3 bases, with 6 bases spanning the gap. The CDR3 bases are TGTGCCAGCAGCTCGACTTACACCGGGGAGCTGTTTTTT. Translation gives CASSSTYTGELFF.

The chain uses TRBV18 and TRBJ2-6, with D perhaps TRBD1 (6 bases). The CDR3 has 18 residues. V gave up 2 bases and J gave up 2 bases, with 16 bases separating them. Germline V gene sequence: CDR1 KGHSH, CDR2 LQKENI. The CDR3 loop is CASSPVPGVLTGANVLTF. As DNA, the CDR3 is TGTGCCAGCTCACCAGTCCCAGGGGTATTGACTGGGGCCAACGTCCTGACTTTC.

The chain has TRBV5-1 and TRBJ1-1; D gene ambiguous. This CDR3 comprises 13 residues. The V gene's germline CDR1 is SGHRS and CDR2 YFSETQ. Trimming took 7 bases from V and 1 from J, leaving 11 bases between them. The CDR3 DNA is TGCGCCAGCCGGAAACAGACGAACACTGAAGCTTTCTTT. This encodes CASRKQTNTEAFF.

This clone occurred once. J is TRBJ1-4 and V is TRBV9; tentatively, D is TRBD1 (6 bases). V was trimmed by 3 bases and J by 6 bases, leaving 12 bases between them. The CDR3 has 14 amino acids. The germline CDR1 and CDR2 sequences are SGDLS and YYNGEE. CDR3 sequence reads: CASSAQGGDEKLFF. The CDR3 nucleotides read TGTGCCAGCAGCGCACAGGGTGGCGATGAAAAACTGTTTTTT.

The chain uses TRBV5-1 and TRBJ2-7; 13 bases agree with TRBD2. V lost 4 bases, J lost 2 bases, and 15 bases stayed unmatched. The CDR3 contains 19 residues. Germline-derived CDR1 and CDR2 are SGHRS and YFSETQ. The CDR3 loop reads CASSVTLAGGPRDAYEQYF. The CDR3 bases are TGCGCCAGCAGCGTCACACTAGCGGGAGGGCCTCGGGATGCCTACGAGCAGTACTTC.

This clone appeared once. The chain uses TRBV6-5 and TRBJ2-1; TRBD1 might be the D (5 bases). The CDR3 is 14 residues long. Germline CDR1 and CDR2: MNHEY and SVGAGI. V shed 6 bases and J shed 8 bases, with 17 bases lying between them. In DNA, the CDR3 is TGTGCCAGCAGCGCCCGCACCCAGGGTTATGAGCAGTTCTTC. Translating gives CASSARTQGYEQFF.

The chain links TRBV5-5 to TRBJ2-7, with D maybe TRBD1 (6 bases). CDR3 length: 15 amino acids. Germline V gene data show CDR1 as SGHKS and CDR2 as YYEKEE (reference sequence). V was shortened by 2 bases and J by 3 bases, with 15 bases between the two germline ends. CDR3 region: CASSFPYRERYEQYF. CDR3 sequence (DNA): TGTGCCAGCAGCTTTCCGTACAGGGAACGCTACGAGCAGTACTTC.

The rearrangement joins TRBV6-5 to TRBJ2-7, with D possibly matching TRBD1 (5 bases). V was pared by 7 bases and J by 6 bases, with 16 bases between. The CDR3 runs 13 residues. Germline-derived CDR1 and CDR2 are MNHEY and SVGAGI. CDR3 protein: CASTSSGKSEQYF. The CDR3 DNA reads as TGTGCCAGCACTTCGTCAGGGAAAAGCGAGCAGTACTTC.

The chain couples TRBV6-5 to TRBJ2-7; D is unclear. CDR1 is MNHEY and CDR2 is SVGAGI in the germline V gene. This CDR3 has 11 amino acids. V was cut by 6 bases and J by 4 bases, with 7 bases left in between. CDR3 amino acids: CASSDIYEQYF. CDR3 coding DNA: TGTGCCAGCAGCGACATTTACGAGCAGTACTTC.

In its sample, this clone was seen once. V and J are TRBV29-1 and TRBJ2-3; 8 nucleotides match TRBD2. The length of the CDR3 is 15 residues. Germline assignment: CDR1 SQVTM and CDR2 ANQGSEA. Trimming at V came to 0 bases and at J to 3 bases, leaving 5 bases not matched to a gene. The CDR3: CSVEDQREWTDTQYF. Written as DNA, the CDR3 is TGCAGCGTTGAAGATCAGCGGGAGTGGACAGATACGCAGTATTTT.

The chain couples TRBV7-3 to TRBJ2-2; 9 nucleotides match TRBD1. Germline lookup yields CDR1 SGHTA and CDR2 FQGTGA. There are 16 residues in the CDR3. With V trimmed by 5 bases and J by 5 bases, 9 bases remained unmatched. The DNA of the CDR3 is TGTGCCAGCAGCATTACAGGGGGCGCGAGGACCGGGGAGCTGTTTTTT. This translates into CASSITGGARTGELFF.

This chain uses TRBV5-4 with TRBJ2-1, with 14 bases fitting TRBD2. The CDR3 covers 15 residues. V lost 5 bases and J lost 5; bases outside the gene matches: 3. CDR1 and CDR2 from the germline V gene are SGHNT and YYREEE (reference sequence). CDR3 protein: CASSSGLAGDNEQFF. The DNA of the CDR3 is TGTGCCAGCAGTTCGGGACTAGCGGGAGACAATGAGCAGTTCTTC.

This chain joins TRBV7-9 and TRBJ2-1; the match to TRBD1 covers 9 bases. Germline V gene lookup returns CDR1 SEHNR and CDR2 FQNEAQ (reference sequence). V dropped 3 bases and J dropped 8; count of bases not matched to a gene: 5. This CDR3 has 14 residues. CDR3 in DNA: TGTGCCAGCAGCTTCGGACAGGGGTTGCATGAGCAGTTCTTC. Amino acids: CASSFGQGLHEQFF.

The J gene is TRBJ1-2, the V gene TRBV28; the D is unclear. Between the trimmed V and J ends, which lost 10 bases and 3 bases, there was a span of 15 bases. The germline CDR1 and CDR2 sequences are MDHEN and SYDVKM. This CDR3 is built from 13 residues. The CDR3 DNA is TGTGCCACCTCCCCGGGGTCAGACTATGGCTACACCTTC. As protein: CATSPGSDYGYTF.

Concerning this clone itself: The junction departs from the called germline gene at one end, perhaps through a read error. The chain links TRBV7-7 to TRBJ2-4; tentative D call: TRBD1 (6 bases). CDR3 size: 13 residues. Germline V CDR1 and CDR2: SSHAT, FNYEAQ (reference sequence). The CDR3 reads CASSPTPQGIQYF. The CDR3 DNA follows: TGTGCTAGCAGCCCCACCCCACAGGGAATTCAGTACTTC.

The genes are TRBV7-8 and TRBJ2-7; TRBD1 might be the D (6 bases). Germline CDR1 SGHVS, CDR2 FQNEAQ. The CDR3 covers 12 residues. V was clipped by 5 bases and J by 5 bases, with 10 bases between them. The CDR3 DNA reads TGTGCCAGCAGCCTGGGGGCGGACGAGCAGTACTTC. It is translated as CASSLGADEQYF.

J is TRBJ1-1 and V is TRBV30, with D tentatively TRBD1 (6 bases). Germline CDR1 is GTSNPN and CDR2 is SVGIG (reference sequence). The V end was cut by 5 bases, the J end by 4 bases, with 23 bases between. CDR3 length equals 16 residues. The CDR3 nucleotides read TGTGCCTGGGCCCTTGGTTTATCAGGGGTAATCACTGAAGCTTTCTTT. Translated: CAWALGLSGVITEAFF.

V usage is TRBV4-1 and J usage is TRBJ1-2, with D perhaps TRBD1 (6 bases). The V gene lost 7 bases and the J gene lost 1 base, with 13 bases spanning the gap. The CDR3 is made up of 14 amino acids. Per germline, CDR1 MGHRA and CDR2 YSYEKL. CDR3 sequence (DNA): TGCGCCAGCAACCCGACAGGAGTTAACTATGGCTACACCTTC. This encodes CASNPTGVNYGYTF.

The chain recombines TRBV5-1 with TRBJ1-5; D gene uncertain. The V gene's germline CDR1 is SGHRS and CDR2 YFSETQ. CDR3 size: 13 residues. V was cut by 0 bases and J by 3 bases, with 4 bases left in between. The CDR3 DNA sequence: TGCGCCAGCAGCTTGGATTACAATCAGCCCCAGCATTTT. Translated: CASSLDYNQPQHF.

The chain couples TRBV6-1 to TRBJ2-2; 9 bases are shared with TRBD1. CDR3 length: 15 residues. Losses at the gene ends were 7 bases for V and 2 bases for J; bases not matched to a gene: 5. Germline V lookup: CDR1 MNHNS, CDR2 SASEGT. In nucleotides, the CDR3 is TGTGCCAGCAATCCGGGACAGGGTAACACCGGGGAGCTGTTTTTT. Its protein product is CASNPGQGNTGELFF.

The V call is TRBV7-8, the J call TRBJ2-2; 14 bases align to TRBD2. Germline CDR1 SGHVS, CDR2 FQNEAQ. V gave up 1 base and J gave up 13 bases; unmatched junction bases: 8. The CDR3 runs to 16 residues. CDR3 DNA: TGTGCCAGCAGCTTAGGCTCGGGACTAGCGGGGGAAGGGCTGTTTTTT. Its protein product is CASSLGSGLAGEGLFF.